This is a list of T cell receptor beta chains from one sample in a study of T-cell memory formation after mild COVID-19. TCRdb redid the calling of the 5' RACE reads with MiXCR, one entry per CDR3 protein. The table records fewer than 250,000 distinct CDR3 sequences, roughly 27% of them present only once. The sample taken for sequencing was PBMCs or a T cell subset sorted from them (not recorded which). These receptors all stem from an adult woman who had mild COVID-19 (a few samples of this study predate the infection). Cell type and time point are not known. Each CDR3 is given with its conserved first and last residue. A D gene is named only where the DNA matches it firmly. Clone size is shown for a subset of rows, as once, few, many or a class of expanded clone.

CDR3: CATSEKGRSLAQYF
DNA: TGTGCCACCAGTGAGAAGGGGAGGTCTTTGGCCCAGTACTTC
J: TRBJ2-5
D: -
size: once
V: TRBV24-1

CDR3: CASSQQGLNPLHF
DNA: TGTGCCAGCAGCCAACAAGGCTTAAATCCCCTCCACTTT
J: TRBJ1-6
D: -
size: few
V: TRBV14

CDR3: CASSLPQGPETQYF
DNA: TGTGCCAGCAGCTTACCGCAGGGCCCAGAGACCCAGTACTTC
J: TRBJ2-5
D: -
size: many
V: TRBV7-6

CDR3: CASSFWRELSGELFF
DNA: TGTGCCAGCAGTTTTTGGCGGGAGCTGAGCGGGGAGCTGTTTTTT
J: TRBJ2-2
D: TRBD2
size: -
V: TRBV28

CDR3: CASSPPVGNTEAFF
DNA: TGTGCCAGCAGCCCACCGGTCGGGAACACTGAAGCTTTCTTT
J: TRBJ1-1
D: -
size: -
V: TRBV3-1

CDR3: CASTLGTGVNEQFF
DNA: TGTGCCAGCACCCTAGGGACAGGGGTTAATGAGCAGTTCTTC
J: TRBJ2-1
D: TRBD1
size: -
V: TRBV9

CDR3: CASSLARQLNTEAFF
DNA: TGTGCCAGCAGCTTAGCGCGGCAGTTGAACACTGAAGCTTTCTTT
J: TRBJ1-1
D: -
size: few
V: TRBV7-2

CDR3: CASSVGTSASDTQYF
DNA: TGTGCCAGCAGCGTAGGGACTAGCGCCTCAGATACGCAGTATTTT
J: TRBJ2-3
D: TRBD2
size: -
V: TRBV9

CDR3: CASRERTYSYNEQFF
DNA: TGTGCCAGCAGGGAACGGACTTACTCCTACAATGAGCAGTTCTTC
J: TRBJ2-1
D: -
size: once
V: TRBV7-2

CDR3: CATSDWRDGTIQYF
DNA: TGTGCCACCAGTGATTGGAGAGACGGGACCATTCAGTACTTC
J: TRBJ2-4
D: -
size: -
V: TRBV24-1

CDR3: CASSLRGAGNTIYF
DNA: TGTGCCAGCAGTTTGAGGGGTGCTGGAAACACCATATATTTT
J: TRBJ1-3
D: -
size: few
V: TRBV12-3/TRBV12-4

CDR3: CATSDPVQPQHF
DNA: TGTGCCACCAGTGATCCCGTTCAGCCCCAGCATTTT
J: TRBJ1-5
D: -
size: -
V: TRBV24-1

CDR3: CASSQFDRGQYGYTF
DNA: TGTGCCAGCTCGCAATTTGACAGGGGCCAATATGGCTACACCTTC
J: TRBJ1-2
D: TRBD1
size: few
V: TRBV18

CDR3: CASSQVRDSLYEQYF
DNA: TGCGCCAGCAGCCAAGTTCGCGACAGTCTCTACGAGCAGTACTTC
J: TRBJ2-7
D: -
size: -
V: TRBV4-1

CDR3: CASSPYVAGGGDTQYF
DNA: TGTGCCAGCAGCCCTTATGTAGCGGGAGGGGGAGATACGCAGTATTTT
J: TRBJ2-3
D: TRBD2
size: -
V: TRBV7-3

CDR3: CASSKAQEREGPYEQYF
DNA: TGTGCCAGCAGCAAAGCGCAGGAGCGGGAGGGCCCCTACGAGCAGTACTTC
J: TRBJ2-7
D: -
size: -
V: TRBV21-1

CDR3: CASSPQALNQPQHF
DNA: TGTGCCAGCAGCCCCCAAGCTCTGAATCAGCCCCAGCATTTT
J: TRBJ1-5
D: -
size: few
V: TRBV4-2

CDR3: CSVGGTGGNEKLFF
DNA: TGCAGCGTTGGAGGGACAGGGGGCAATGAAAAACTGTTTTTT
J: TRBJ1-4
D: TRBD1
size: -
V: TRBV29-1

CDR3: CASSSRRGSGAGELFF
DNA: TGTGCCAGCAGCTCACGGAGGGGTTCGGGCGCCGGGGAGCTGTTTTTT
J: TRBJ2-2
D: -
size: -
V: TRBV7-6

CDR3: CASSVRVGTGELFF
DNA: TGTGCCAGCAGCGTCAGGGTAGGCACCGGGGAGCTGTTTTTT
J: TRBJ2-2
D: -
size: -
V: TRBV9

CDR3: CSARRRTANTEAFF
DNA: TGCAGTGCTAGACGCCGGACAGCGAACACTGAAGCTTTCTTT
J: TRBJ1-1
D: -
size: -
V: TRBV20-1

CDR3: CASSGDRFTDTQYF
DNA: TGCGCCAGCAGCGGTGACAGATTCACAGATACGCAGTATTTT
J: TRBJ2-3
D: -
size: many
V: TRBV5-1

CDR3: CAWNPGHQNQPQHF
DNA: TGTGCCTGGAACCCGGGACATCAAAATCAGCCCCAGCATTTT
J: TRBJ1-5
D: -
size: -
V: TRBV30

CDR3: CASSFGPMGLFF
DNA: TGTGCCAGCAGTTTCGGCCCAATGGGGCTGTTTTTT
J: TRBJ2-2
D: -
size: -
V: TRBV12-3/TRBV12-4

CDR3: CASSIDRDRVYGYTF
DNA: TGTGCCAGCAGCATCGACCGGGACAGGGTGTATGGCTACACCTTC
J: TRBJ1-2
D: TRBD1
size: -
V: TRBV7-2

CDR3: CASAGQGAENNQPQHF
DNA: TGTGCCAGCGCGGGACAGGGGGCTGAAAACAATCAGCCCCAGCATTTT
J: TRBJ1-5
D: TRBD1
size: -
V: TRBV7-9

CDR3: CASRSANTGELFF
DNA: TGTGCCAGCAGGTCCGCGAACACCGGGGAGCTGTTTTTT
J: TRBJ2-2
D: -
size: few
V: TRBV27

CDR3: CASSSEKSDPTDTQYF
DNA: TGTGCCAGCAGCTCCGAGAAAAGCGACCCCACAGATACGCAGTATTTT
J: TRBJ2-3
D: -
size: few
V: TRBV5-6

CDR3: CASSQGAAETQYF
DNA: TGCGCCAGCAGCCAGGGGGCTGCGGAGACCCAGTACTTC
J: TRBJ2-5
D: TRBD1
size: -
V: TRBV5-1

CDR3: CSGTTGPNEQFF
DNA: TGCAGCGGCACGACAGGTCCCAATGAGCAGTTCTTC
J: TRBJ2-1
D: -
size: -
V: TRBV29-1

CDR3: CASSPLTGPASYNEQFF
DNA: TGTGCCAGCAGCCCCCTTACAGGTCCTGCCTCCTACAATGAGCAGTTCTTC
J: TRBJ2-1
D: -
size: few
V: TRBV3-1

CDR3: CASSLAGGRQETQYF
DNA: TGTGCTAGCAGCTTAGCGGGAGGACGCCAAGAGACCCAGTACTTC
J: TRBJ2-5
D: TRBD2
size: -
V: TRBV7-7

CDR3: CSARGSYIYEQYF
DNA: TGCAGTGCTAGAGGGTCCTACATTTACGAGCAGTACTTC
J: TRBJ2-7
D: -
size: many
V: TRBV20-1

CDR3: CASSSQGNEKLFF
DNA: TGTGCCAGCAGCAGTCAGGGGAATGAAAAACTGTTTTTT
J: TRBJ1-4
D: -
size: -
V: TRBV7-2

CDR3: CASSNRQGRTYNEQFF
DNA: TGCGCCAGCAGCAATCGACAGGGGCGCACCTACAATGAGCAGTTCTTC
J: TRBJ2-1
D: TRBD1
size: few
V: TRBV5-1

CDR3: CASSTRTGANEQYF
DNA: TGTGCCAGCAGCACCCGGACAGGGGCCAACGAGCAGTACTTC
J: TRBJ2-7
D: TRBD1
size: -
V: TRBV7-9

CDR3: CASQTRNEQFF
DNA: TGTGCCAGCCAGACTAGAAATGAGCAGTTCTTC
J: TRBJ2-1
D: -
size: few
V: TRBV2

CDR3: CSALGTSGIYEQYF
DNA: TGCAGTGCTCTAGGGACTAGCGGAATCTACGAGCAGTACTTC
J: TRBJ2-7
D: TRBD2
size: -
V: TRBV20-1

CDR3: CASSFNGGQEGYTF
DNA: TGCGCCAGCAGCTTCAACGGGGGGCAGGAAGGCTACACCTTC
J: TRBJ1-2
D: -
size: few
V: TRBV5-1

CDR3: CASSQGQVTYEQYF
DNA: TGCGCCAGCAGCCAGGGACAGGTAACCTACGAGCAGTACTTC
J: TRBJ2-7
D: TRBD1
size: few
V: TRBV5-1

CDR3: CASSPPSLEYNEQFF
DNA: TGTGCCAGCTCACCACCTTCTCTTGAATACAATGAGCAGTTCTTC
J: TRBJ2-1
D: -
size: few
V: TRBV18

CDR3: CASRSALAGSLGETQYF
DNA: TGCGCCAGCAGGTCTGCCCTAGCGGGGAGTTTGGGGGAGACCCAGTACTTC
J: TRBJ2-5
D: TRBD2
size: few
V: TRBV5-1

CDR3: CASSPGTGANVLTF
DNA: TGTGCCAGCAGTCCAGGGACCGGGGCCAACGTCCTGACTTTC
J: TRBJ2-6
D: -
size: -
V: TRBV6-5

CDR3: CASTWTVSTDTQYF
DNA: TGTGCCAGCACCTGGACGGTGAGCACAGATACGCAGTATTTT
J: TRBJ2-3
D: -
size: -
V: TRBV3-1

CDR3: CSARAVGQGNEQYF
DNA: TGCAGTGCTAGAGCGGTGGGACAGGGGAACGAGCAGTACTTC
J: TRBJ2-7
D: TRBD1
size: few
V: TRBV20-1

CDR3: CASSAWIGETRSYEQYF
DNA: TGCGCCAGCAGCGCTTGGATAGGAGAAACCCGCTCCTACGAGCAGTACTTC
J: TRBJ2-7
D: -
size: -
V: TRBV5-1

CDR3: CASSIAGDRYYGYTF
DNA: TGTGCCAGCAGTATTGCGGGGGACAGGTATTATGGCTACACCTTC
J: TRBJ1-2
D: TRBD1
size: -
V: TRBV12-3/TRBV12-4

CDR3: CASSQVRGLSSYNEQFF
DNA: TGTGCCAGCAGCCAAGTCCGGGGGCTGAGCTCCTACAATGAGCAGTTCTTC
J: TRBJ2-1
D: -
size: -
V: TRBV3-1

CDR3: CATSSDRTLSYEQYF
DNA: TGTGCCACCAGCAGTGACAGGACCCTCTCCTACGAGCAGTACTTC
J: TRBJ2-7
D: -
size: few
V: TRBV15

CDR3: CASTIRDPSLGQFF
DNA: TGTGCCAGTACGATCCGGGATCCCAGTTTGGGGCAGTTCTTC
J: TRBJ2-1
D: -
size: few
V: TRBV27

CDR3: CASSHTPDGEQFF
DNA: TGTGCCAGCAGCCACACCCCGGATGGGGAGCAGTTCTTC
J: TRBJ2-1
D: -
size: -
V: TRBV7-9

CDR3: CATSDYGPRNEQFF
DNA: TGTGCCACCAGTGATTATGGCCCGCGCAATGAGCAGTTCTTC
J: TRBJ2-1
D: -
size: few
V: TRBV24-1

CDR3: CASSLAGGGRGEQYF
DNA: TGTGCCAGCAGCTTAGCGGGGGGCGGGAGAGGCGAGCAGTACTTC
J: TRBJ2-7
D: -
size: few
V: TRBV7-8

CDR3: CASSLGTRREQYF
DNA: TGTGCCAGCAGTTTAGGGACTCGGAGGGAGCAGTACTTC
J: TRBJ2-7
D: -
size: -
V: TRBV12-3/TRBV12-4

CDR3: CASSPRTGRQYNEQFF
DNA: TGTGCCAGCAGCCCGCGGACAGGGCGCCAGTACAATGAGCAGTTCTTC
J: TRBJ2-1
D: TRBD1
size: -
V: TRBV9

CDR3: CATSERQSYNEQFF
DNA: TGTGCCACCAGTGAGAGACAGAGCTACAATGAGCAGTTCTTC
J: TRBJ2-1
D: -
size: -
V: TRBV24-1

CDR3: CASSRRGGTSGYNEQFF
DNA: TGTGCCAGCAGCCGCCGCGGGGGGACTAGCGGATACAATGAGCAGTTCTTC
J: TRBJ2-1
D: TRBD2
size: many
V: TRBV7-3

CDR3: CASSYGPTGGAQYF
DNA: TGTGCCAGCAGTTATGGCCCTACCGGCGGGGCGCAGTATTTT
J: TRBJ2-3
D: -
size: -
V: TRBV6-2/TRBV6-3

CDR3: CSARNPGTGGDTEAFF
DNA: TGCAGTGCTAGGAACCCCGGTACGGGGGGAGACACTGAAGCTTTCTTT
J: TRBJ1-1
D: -
size: -
V: TRBV20-1